This T cell receptor (beta chain) was identified in a study of tumor-infiltrating lymphocytes in primary liver carcinoma. Study-wide results and limits: The top-250-clone fraction was significantly higher in tumors than in blood (p = 0.039).

Trimming pared 7 bases from V and 1 base from J, leaving 20 bases between. Germline CDR1 is SEHNR and CDR2 is FQNEAQ (reference sequence). The CDR3 sequence is 18 residues long. Unsorted bulk tissue of roughly 20-31 mg yielded co-extracted RNA and DNA. The patients carried chronic HBV infection and had received no treatment. A primer in the constant region served to generate TCR beta cDNA from approximately 450 ng of total RNA. A slightly modified ARM-PCR protocol with three nested multiplex PCR rounds produced these TCR beta libraries. Primers for the first two PCR rounds were TRBV1-TRBV30 forward primers and a C-beta reverse primer (roughly 9 cycles per round). Via MiXCR, TCRdb re-called the multiplex PCR reads, giving one row per CDR3 protein. Of 90,000 to 110,000 distinct CDR3 sequences listed, approximately 80% were seen once; the top ten hold more than 15%. Details on this clonotype: Its antigen is currently unknown. Given a much more abundant clone one base away, this may be a read error.

The V call is TRBV7-9, the J call TRBJ2-6, with a possible D match to TRBD1 (6 bases). The clonotype originates from a man aged 35 to 55 with primary liver carcinoma and hepatitis B virus infection. The sequenced sample was liver tumor tissue from sampling region 3. Subset described: tumor region T3, left-lateral pole. The CDR3 DNA reads as TGTGCCAGCAACGTGGTTGGGCAGGGGTTTTCTGGGGCCAACGTCCTGACTTTC. It yields the protein CASNVVGQGFSGANVLTF.